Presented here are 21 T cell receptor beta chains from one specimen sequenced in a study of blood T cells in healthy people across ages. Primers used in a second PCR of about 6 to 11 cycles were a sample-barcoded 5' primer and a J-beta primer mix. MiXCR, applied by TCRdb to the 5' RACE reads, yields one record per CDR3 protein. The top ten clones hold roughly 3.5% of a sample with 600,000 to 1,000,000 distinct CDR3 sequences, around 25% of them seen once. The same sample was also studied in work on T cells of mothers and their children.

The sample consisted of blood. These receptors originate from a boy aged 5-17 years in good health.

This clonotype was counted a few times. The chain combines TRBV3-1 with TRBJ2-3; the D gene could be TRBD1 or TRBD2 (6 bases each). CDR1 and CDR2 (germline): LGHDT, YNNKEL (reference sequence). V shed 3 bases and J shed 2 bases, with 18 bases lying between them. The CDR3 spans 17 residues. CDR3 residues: CASSHGYLGGLTDTQYF. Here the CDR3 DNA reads TGTGCCAGCAGCCATGGGTATCTGGGGGGCCTCACAGATACGCAGTATTTT.

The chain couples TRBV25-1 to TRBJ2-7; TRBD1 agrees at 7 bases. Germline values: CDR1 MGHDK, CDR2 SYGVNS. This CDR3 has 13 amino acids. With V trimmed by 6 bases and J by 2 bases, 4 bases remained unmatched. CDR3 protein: CASRHRGTYEQYF. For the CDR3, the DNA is TGTGCCAGCAGACACAGGGGTACCTACGAGCAGTACTTC.

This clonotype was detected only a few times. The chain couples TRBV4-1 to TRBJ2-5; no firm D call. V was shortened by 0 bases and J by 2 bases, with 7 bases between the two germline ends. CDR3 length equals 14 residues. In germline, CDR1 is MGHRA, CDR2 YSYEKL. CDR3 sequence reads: CASSQDASQETQYF. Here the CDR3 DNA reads TGCGCCAGCAGCCAAGATGCAAGTCAAGAGACCCAGTACTTC.

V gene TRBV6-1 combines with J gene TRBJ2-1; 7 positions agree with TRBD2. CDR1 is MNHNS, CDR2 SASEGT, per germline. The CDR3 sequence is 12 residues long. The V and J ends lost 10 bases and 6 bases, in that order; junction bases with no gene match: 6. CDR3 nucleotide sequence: TGTGCCACCCTAAAGCGGGGCAATGAGCAGTTCTTC. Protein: CATLKRGNEQFF.

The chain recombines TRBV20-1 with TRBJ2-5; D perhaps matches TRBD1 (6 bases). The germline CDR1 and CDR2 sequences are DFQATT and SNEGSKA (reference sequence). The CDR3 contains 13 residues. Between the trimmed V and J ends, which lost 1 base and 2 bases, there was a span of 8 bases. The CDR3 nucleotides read TGCAGTGCTAGAGTACAGGGTCAAGAGACCCAGTACTTC. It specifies CSARVQGQETQYF.

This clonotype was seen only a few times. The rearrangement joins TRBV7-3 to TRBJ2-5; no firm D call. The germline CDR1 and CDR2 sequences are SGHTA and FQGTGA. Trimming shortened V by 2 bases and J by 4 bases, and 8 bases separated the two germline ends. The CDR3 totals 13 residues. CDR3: CASSLSGAETQYF. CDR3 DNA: TGTGCCAGCAGCTTATCCGGAGCAGAGACCCAGTACTTC.

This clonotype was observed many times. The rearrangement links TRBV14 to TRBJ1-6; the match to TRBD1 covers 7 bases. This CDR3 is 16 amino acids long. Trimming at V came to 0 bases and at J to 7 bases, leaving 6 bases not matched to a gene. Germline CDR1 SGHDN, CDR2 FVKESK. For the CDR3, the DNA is TGTGCCAGCAGCCAAGATACAGGGGTCGGGAATTCACCCCTCCACTTT. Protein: CASSQDTGVGNSPLHF.

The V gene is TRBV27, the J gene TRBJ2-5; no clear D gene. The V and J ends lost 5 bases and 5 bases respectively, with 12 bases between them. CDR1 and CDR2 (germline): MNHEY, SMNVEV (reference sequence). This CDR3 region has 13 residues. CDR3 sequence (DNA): TGTGCCAGCAGTCCCCACCAACAGGAGACCCAGTACTTC. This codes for CASSPHQQETQYF.

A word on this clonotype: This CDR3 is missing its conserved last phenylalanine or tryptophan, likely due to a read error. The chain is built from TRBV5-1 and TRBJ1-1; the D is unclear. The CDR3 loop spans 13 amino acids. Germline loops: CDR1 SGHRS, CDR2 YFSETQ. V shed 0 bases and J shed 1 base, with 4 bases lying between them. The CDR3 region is CASSLEANTEAFS. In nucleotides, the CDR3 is TGCGCCAGCAGCTTGGAAGCGAACACTGAAGCTTTCTCT.

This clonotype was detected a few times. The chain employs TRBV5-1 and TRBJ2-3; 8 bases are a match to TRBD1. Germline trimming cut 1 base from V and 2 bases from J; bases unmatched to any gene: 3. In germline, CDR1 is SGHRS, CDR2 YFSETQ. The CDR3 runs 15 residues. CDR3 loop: CASSLSTGVTDTQYF. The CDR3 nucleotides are TGCGCCAGCAGCTTGTCGACAGGGGTCACAGATACGCAGTATTTT.

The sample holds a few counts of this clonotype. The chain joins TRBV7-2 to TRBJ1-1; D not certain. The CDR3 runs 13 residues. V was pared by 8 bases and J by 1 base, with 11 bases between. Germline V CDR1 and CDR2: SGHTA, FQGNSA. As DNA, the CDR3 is TGTGCCAGCGAGAAATGGGGGAACACTGAAGCTTTCTTT. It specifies CASEKWGNTEAFF.

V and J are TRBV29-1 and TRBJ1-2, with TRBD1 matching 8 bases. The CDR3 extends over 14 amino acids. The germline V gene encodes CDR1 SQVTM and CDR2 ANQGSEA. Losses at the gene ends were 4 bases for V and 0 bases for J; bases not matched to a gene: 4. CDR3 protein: CSVGAGGANYGYTF. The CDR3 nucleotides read TGCAGCGTTGGCGCAGGGGGCGCTAACTATGGCTACACCTTC.

The CDR3 nucleotides read TGTGCCAGCAGCCCCAGCGGGCCTCGGAATGAAAAACTGTTTTTT. Translating gives CASSPSGPRNEKLFF. The chain recombines TRBV7-9 with TRBJ1-4; D uncertain. The V end lost 5 bases, the J end lost 5 bases, and 15 bases lay between the germline ends. CDR1 and CDR2 from the germline V gene are SEHNR and FQNEAQ (reference sequence). This CDR3 comprises 15 residues.

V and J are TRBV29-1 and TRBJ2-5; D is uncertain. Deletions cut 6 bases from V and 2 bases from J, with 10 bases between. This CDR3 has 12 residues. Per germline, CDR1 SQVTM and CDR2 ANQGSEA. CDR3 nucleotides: TGCAGCGTCGCGAGTCTGCAAGAGACCCAGTACTTC. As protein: CSVASLQETQYF. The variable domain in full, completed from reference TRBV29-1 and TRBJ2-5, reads SAVISQKPSRDICQRGTSLTIQCQVDSQVTMMFWYRQQPGQSLTLIATANQGSEATYESGFVIDKFPISRPNLTFSTLTVSNMSPEDSSIYLCSVASLQETQYFGPGTRLLVL.

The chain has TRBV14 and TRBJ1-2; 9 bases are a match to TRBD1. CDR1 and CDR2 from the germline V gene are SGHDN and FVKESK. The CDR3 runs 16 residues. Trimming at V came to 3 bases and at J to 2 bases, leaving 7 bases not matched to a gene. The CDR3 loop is CASSHPGTGKNYGYTF. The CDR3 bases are TGTGCCAGCAGCCACCCCGGGACAGGGAAAAACTATGGCTACACCTTC.

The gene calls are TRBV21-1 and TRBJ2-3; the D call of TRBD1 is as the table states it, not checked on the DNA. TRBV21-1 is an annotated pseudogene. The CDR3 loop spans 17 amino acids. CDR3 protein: CASSKVCIDPSTDTQYF. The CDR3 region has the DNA TGTGCCAGCAGCAAAGTTTGCATTGACCCCTCCACAGATACGCAGTATTTT.

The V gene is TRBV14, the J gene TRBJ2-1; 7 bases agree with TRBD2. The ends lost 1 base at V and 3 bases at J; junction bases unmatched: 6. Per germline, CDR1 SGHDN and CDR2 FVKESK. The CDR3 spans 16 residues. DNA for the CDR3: TGTGCCAGCAGCCAAGTTACGGGGGGTAACTACAATGAGCAGTTCTTC. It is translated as CASSQVTGGNYNEQFF.

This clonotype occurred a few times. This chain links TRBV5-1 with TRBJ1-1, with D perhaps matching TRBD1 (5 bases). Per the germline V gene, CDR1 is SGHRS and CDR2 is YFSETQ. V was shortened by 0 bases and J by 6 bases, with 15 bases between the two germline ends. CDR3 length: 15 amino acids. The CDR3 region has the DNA TGCGCCAGCAGCTTGGATGACGGGGGGACGGCTGAAGCTTTCTTT. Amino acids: CASSLDDGGTAEAFF.

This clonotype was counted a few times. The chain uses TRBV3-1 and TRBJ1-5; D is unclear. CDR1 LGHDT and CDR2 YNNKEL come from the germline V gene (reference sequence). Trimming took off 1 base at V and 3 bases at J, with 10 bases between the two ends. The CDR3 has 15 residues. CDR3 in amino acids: CASSQGSGNNQPQHF. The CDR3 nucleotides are TGTGCCAGCAGCCAAGGATCGGGGAACAATCAGCCCCAGCATTTT. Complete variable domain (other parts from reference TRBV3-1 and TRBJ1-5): DTAVSQTPKYLVTQMGNDKSIKCEQNLGHDTMYWYKQDSKKFLKIMFSYNNKELIINETVPNRFSPKSPDKAHLNLHINSLELGDSAVYFCASSQGSGNNQPQHFGDGTRLSIL.

The CDR3 DNA reads TGTGCCAGCTCTCCCGAGGAAACGATGAGCACTGAAGCTTTCTTT. Protein product: CASSPEETMSTEAFF. The rearrangement joins TRBV7-8 to TRBJ1-1; D is unresolved. Trimming left V 8 bases short and J 4 bases short, with 20 bases between. Germline CDR1 is SGHVS and CDR2 is FQNEAQ. This CDR3 has 15 amino acids.

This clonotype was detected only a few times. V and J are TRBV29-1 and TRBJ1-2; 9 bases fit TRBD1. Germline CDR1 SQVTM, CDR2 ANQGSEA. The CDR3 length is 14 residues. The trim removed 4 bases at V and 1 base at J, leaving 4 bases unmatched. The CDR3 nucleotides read TGCAGCGTTGGGGGACAGGGACTTAACTATGGCTACACCTTC. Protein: CSVGGQGLNYGYTF.